One and the same sample provided the 12 T cell receptor beta chains below, sequenced in a study of cytomegalovirus exposure and HLA in healthy donors. The PCR used 60 Vbeta and 13 Jbeta primers. The assay was immunoSEQ multiplex PCR, and TCRdb's table has in-frame clones only and misses some. The sample has over 130,000 clones; around 75% are singletons. Sequenced sample: PBMCs. The receptor source for this set is a woman in her twenties or thirties in good health and CMV-seronegative.

This rearrangement joins TRBV6-1 to TRBJ2-5; 7 bases map to TRBD1. The CDR3 runs 16 residues. The germline CDR1 and CDR2 sequences are MNHNS and SASEGT. With 3 bases clipped from V and 1 base from J, the junction kept 8 bases outside the gene matches. CDR3 coding DNA: TGTGCCAGCAGTGATTACGGGACAGCGAGCCAAGAGACCCAGTACTTC. Its protein product is CASSDYGTASQETQYF.

This clone was detected only a few times. The chain uses TRBV4-2 and TRBJ1-2; TRBD1 matches 8 bases. Per the germline V gene, CDR1 is LGHNA and CDR2 is YNFKEQ. The CDR3 consists of 15 residues. V lost 4 bases to trimming and J lost 2 bases; unmatched junction nucleotides: 6. The CDR3 bases are TGTGCCAGCAGCCCGGCGGACAGGGCAAACTATGGCTACACCTTC. This encodes CASSPADRANYGYTF.

This chain links TRBV5-1 with TRBJ2-1; D remains ambiguous. The CDR3 totals 12 residues. Germline loops: CDR1 SGHRS, CDR2 YFSETQ. Trimming pared 4 bases from V and 7 bases from J, leaving 9 bases between. CDR3 sequence: CASSPLWNEQFF. The DNA for the CDR3 is TGCGCCAGCAGCCCACTATGGAATGAGCAGTTCTTC.

The V and J genes are TRBV7-2 and TRBJ2-1; 12 nucleotides line up with TRBD2. CDR3 size: 15 residues. After removal of 5 bases from V and 3 bases from J, the junction contained 2 bases not matched to a gene. CDR1 is SGHTA, CDR2 FQGNSA, per germline. CDR3 loop: CASSVLAGGYNEQFF. The CDR3 DNA reads TGTGCCAGCAGCGTACTAGCGGGGGGCTACAATGAGCAGTTCTTC.

The chain couples TRBV7-2 to TRBJ1-1; 11 bases are shared with TRBD1. V lost 5 bases and J lost 5; bases outside the gene matches: 10. CDR1 SGHTA and CDR2 FQGNSA come from the germline V gene. There are 16 residues in the CDR3. The CDR3 loop is CASSLRTGGLWTEAFF. As DNA, the CDR3 is TGTGCCAGCAGCCTAAGGACAGGGGGCTTGTGGACTGAAGCTTTCTTT.

The gene calls are TRBV28 and TRBJ1-5; 9 bases map to TRBD1. This CDR3 comprises 17 residues. Trimming took 0 bases from V and 5 from J; bases not matched to a gene: 8. Germline CDR1 MDHEN, CDR2 SYDVKM. CDR3 DNA sequence: TGTGCCAGCAGTTTATGGGACAGGGGTAATAGGGATCAGCCCCAGCATTTT. This encodes CASSLWDRGNRDQPQHF.

The rearrangement links TRBV6-4 to TRBJ2-2, with TRBD1 as a possible D gene (5 bases). V was clipped by 0 bases and J by 3 bases, with 5 bases between them. The CDR3 has 14 residues. The germline V gene has CDR1 MRHNA and CDR2 SNTAGT. The chain's CDR3 is CASSDSTDTGELFF. The CDR3 region has the DNA TGTGCCAGCAGTGACTCGACAGACACCGGGGAGCTGTTTTTT.

The chain is built from TRBV6-5 and TRBJ1-2; D unclear. V lost 6 bases and J 4 bases, leaving 15 bases between the germline ends. The CDR3 has 14 residues. Per the germline V gene, CDR1 is MNHEY and CDR2 is SVGAGI. CDR3: CASRSGGGLYGYTF. For the CDR3, the DNA is TGTGCCAGCAGGTCGGGAGGAGGGCTCTATGGCTACACCTTC.

The V call is TRBV15, the J call TRBJ2-7, with TRBD1 matching 9 bases. CDR1 is LNHNV, CDR2 YYDKDF, per germline (reference sequence). This CDR3 comprises 14 residues. With 6 bases clipped from V and 7 bases from J, the junction kept 10 bases outside the gene matches. CDR3 in amino acids: CATSRATGGGEQYF. The CDR3 DNA reads as TGTGCCACCAGTCGCGCGACAGGGGGTGGAGAGCAGTACTTC. Supplemented by reference TRBV15 and TRBJ2-7, the full variable domain reads DAMVIQNPRYQVTQFGKPVTLSCSQTLNHNVMYWYQQKSSQAPKLLFHYYDKDFNNEADTPDNFQSRRPNTSFCFLDIRSPGLGDTAMYLCATSRATGGGEQYFGPGTRLTVT.

The chain uses TRBV6-5 and TRBJ1-5, with D possibly TRBD1 on 6 matching bases. Germline V CDR1 and CDR2: MNHEY, SVGAGI. The CDR3 consists of 13 residues. The V gene lost 6 bases and the J gene lost 2 bases, with 8 bases spanning the gap. CDR3 region: CASSEGGNQPQHF. In DNA form, the CDR3 reads TGTGCCAGCAGCGAGGGGGGCAATCAGCCCCAGCATTTT.

This clone was seen a handful of times. The chain recombines TRBV6-5 with TRBJ1-5; D is ambiguous. V lost 7 bases, J lost 7 bases, and 17 bases lay in between. The germline CDR1 and CDR2 sequences are MNHEY and SVGAGI. This CDR3 comprises 14 residues. The CDR3 region is CASNERVGGQPQHF. The CDR3 nucleotides are TGTGCCAGCAACGAACGGGTGGGAGGGCAGCCCCAGCATTTT.

The gene calls are TRBV7-2 and TRBJ2-7; 12 nucleotides agree with TRBD2. Germline V gene sequence: CDR1 SGHTA, CDR2 FQGNSA. V dropped 6 bases and J dropped 2; count of bases not matched to a gene: 17. The CDR3 consists of 19 residues. The CDR3 sequence is CASSLYPRTSGTVAYEQYF. DNA of the CDR3: TGTGCCAGCAGTCTATATCCCAGGACTAGCGGGACGGTGGCCTACGAGCAGTACTTC.